The sequence of this T cell receptor beta chain was determined in a study of T-cell memory formation after mild COVID-19. The wider study: The study found TCR clusters largely donor specific.

This clonotype was picked up a small number of times. What it binds is unknown. General study findings and limits: Clones that contracted clustered mainly in CM and EM if CD4+ and in EMRA if CD8+. Some clones that responded were present in memory (sampled pre-infection), which suggests cross-reactive memory joined.

The CDR3 is made up of 14 amino acids. Trimming cost V 4 bases and J 5 bases; bases outside gene matches: 7. Each CDR3 protein is one row after TCRdb ran MiXCR on the 5' RACE reads. The table records 350,000 or so distinct CDR3 sequences, around 20% of them present only once. The chain joins TRBV12-3 or TRBV12-4 to TRBJ2-5; 7 bases align to TRBD1. The source of this sequence is an adult woman who had mild COVID-19 (a few samples of this study predate the infection). Cell type and time point are not known. Sequences were obtained from PBMCs or a T cell subset sorted from them (not recorded which). CDR3 region: CASSSKRGLETQYF. In nucleotides, the CDR3 is TGTGCCAGCAGTTCGAAGAGGGGGCTTGAGACCCAGTACTTC.